Below, 4 T cell receptor beta chains from the same sample are listed, as sequenced in a study of T cell responses to AZD1222 COVID-19 vaccine. Method: immunoSEQ multiplex PCR; TCRdb's copy keeps in-frame clones and lacks some. The sample lists 120,000 or so clones; around 93% were seen once. The sequencing here drew on peripheral blood, taken 28 days after the second AZD1222 dose. The receptor set was obtained from an adult who received the AZD1222 COVID-19 vaccine.

The chain joins TRBV6-5 to TRBJ1-3; no firm D call. V was clipped by 6 bases and J by 0 bases, with 6 bases between them. The CDR3 loop spans 13 amino acids. Germline V lookup: CDR1 MNHEY, CDR2 SVGAGI. The CDR3 DNA follows: TGTGCCAGCAGAAGCGCCTCTGGAAACACCATATATTTT. As protein: CASRSASGNTIYF.

The chain has TRBV14 and TRBJ2-3, with D uncertain. The CDR3 consists of 13 residues. Germline V gene sequence: CDR1 SGHDN, CDR2 FVKESK. V was shortened by 3 bases and J by 6 bases, with 10 bases between the two germline ends. CDR3 nucleotide sequence: TGTGCCAGCAGCCAGAACTCTGGGGATACGCAGTATTTT. Translated, it gives CASSQNSGDTQYF.

The gene calls are TRBV2 and TRBJ2-3; a weak D match, TRBD1 (5 bases). The germline V gene has CDR1 SNHLY and CDR2 FYNNEI. Trimming took 8 bases from V and 4 from J, leaving 19 bases between them. The CDR3 sequence is 15 residues long. CDR3 sequence reads: CASGAGYKMADTQYF. The DNA for the CDR3 is TGTGCCAGCGGGGCAGGGTACAAAATGGCAGATACGCAGTATTTT. The full variable domain, completed using reference TRBV2 and TRBJ2-3, is EPEVTQTPSHQVTQMGQEVILRCVPISNHLYFYWYRQILGQKVEFLVSFYNNEISEKSEIFDDQFSVERPDGSNFTLKIRSTKLEDSAMYFCASGAGYKMADTQYFGPGTRLTVL.

The rearrangement joins TRBV6-1 to TRBJ1-3; the D gene is possibly TRBD1 (6 bases). V shed 0 bases and J shed 4 bases, with 13 bases lying between them. Germline V gene sequence: CDR1 MNHNS, CDR2 SASEGT. The CDR3 runs to 16 residues. For the CDR3, the DNA is TGTGCCAGCAGTGAAGCAAGAGGGGGAGGGGGAAACACCATATATTTT. Protein: CASSEARGGGGNTIYF.